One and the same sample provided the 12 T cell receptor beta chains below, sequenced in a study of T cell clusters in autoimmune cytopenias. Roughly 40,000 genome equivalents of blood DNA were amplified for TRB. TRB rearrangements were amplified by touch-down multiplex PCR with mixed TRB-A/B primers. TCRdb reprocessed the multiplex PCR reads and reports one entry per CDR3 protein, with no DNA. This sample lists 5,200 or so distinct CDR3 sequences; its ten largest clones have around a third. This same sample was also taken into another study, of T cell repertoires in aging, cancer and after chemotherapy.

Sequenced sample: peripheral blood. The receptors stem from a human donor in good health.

CDR3 protein: CSARDDRGIGQPQHF. V usage is TRBV20-1 and J usage is TRBJ1-5; TCRdb's D call of TRBD1 is untestable without DNA. This CDR3 is built from 15 residues. Germline loops: CDR1 DFQATT, CDR2 SNEGSKA (reference sequence).

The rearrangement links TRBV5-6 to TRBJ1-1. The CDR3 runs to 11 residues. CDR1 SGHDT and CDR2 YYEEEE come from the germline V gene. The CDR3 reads CASSLNTEAFF.

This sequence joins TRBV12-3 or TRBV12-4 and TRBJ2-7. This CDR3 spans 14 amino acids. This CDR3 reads CASSSYTLPYEQYF.

The CDR3 protein is CASSGTGGESPLHF. V and J are TRBV18 and TRBJ1-6; TCRdb indicates TRBD1, and absent DNA this call remains unverified. CDR1 is KGHSH, CDR2 LQKENI, per germline. CDR3 length: 14 amino acids.

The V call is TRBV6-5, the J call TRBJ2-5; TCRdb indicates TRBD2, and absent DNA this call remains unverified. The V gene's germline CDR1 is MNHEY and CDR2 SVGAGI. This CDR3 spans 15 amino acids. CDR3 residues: CASSYSGRASYEQYF.

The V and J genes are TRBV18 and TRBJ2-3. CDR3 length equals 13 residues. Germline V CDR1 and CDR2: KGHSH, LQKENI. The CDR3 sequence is CASSPGLTDTQYF.

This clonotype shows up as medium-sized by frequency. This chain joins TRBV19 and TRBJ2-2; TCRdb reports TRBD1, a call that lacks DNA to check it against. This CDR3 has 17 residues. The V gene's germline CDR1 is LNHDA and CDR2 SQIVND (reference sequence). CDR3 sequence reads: CASIPSGGQGSVGELFF.

CDR3 loop: CAWSRGHNEQFF. This chain links TRBV30 with TRBJ2-1; TCRdb outputs TRBD1, but without DNA this stays unchecked. The CDR3 loop spans 12 amino acids. The germline CDR1 and CDR2 sequences are GTSNPN and SVGIG (reference sequence).

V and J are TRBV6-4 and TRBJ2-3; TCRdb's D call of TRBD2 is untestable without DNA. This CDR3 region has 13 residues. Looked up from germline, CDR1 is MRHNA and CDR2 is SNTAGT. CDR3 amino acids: CASSSGSTDTQYF.

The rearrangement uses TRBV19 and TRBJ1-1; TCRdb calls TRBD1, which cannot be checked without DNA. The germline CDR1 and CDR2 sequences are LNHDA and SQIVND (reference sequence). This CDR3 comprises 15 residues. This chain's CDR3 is CASSYSWAQDTEAFF. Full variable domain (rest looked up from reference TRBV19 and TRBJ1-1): DGGITQSPKYLFRKEGQNVTLSCEQNLNHDAMYWYRQDPGQGLRLIYYSQIVNDFQKGDIAEGYSVSREKKESFPLTVTSAQKNPTAFYLCASSYSWAQDTEAFFGQGTRLTVV.

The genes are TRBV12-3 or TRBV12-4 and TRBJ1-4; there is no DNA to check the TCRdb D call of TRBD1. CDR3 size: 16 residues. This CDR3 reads CASSSTSGEVWEKLFF.

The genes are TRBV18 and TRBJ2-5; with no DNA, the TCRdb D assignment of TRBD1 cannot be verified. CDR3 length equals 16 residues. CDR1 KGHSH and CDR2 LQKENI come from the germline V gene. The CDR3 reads CASSPNRGNSQETQYF.